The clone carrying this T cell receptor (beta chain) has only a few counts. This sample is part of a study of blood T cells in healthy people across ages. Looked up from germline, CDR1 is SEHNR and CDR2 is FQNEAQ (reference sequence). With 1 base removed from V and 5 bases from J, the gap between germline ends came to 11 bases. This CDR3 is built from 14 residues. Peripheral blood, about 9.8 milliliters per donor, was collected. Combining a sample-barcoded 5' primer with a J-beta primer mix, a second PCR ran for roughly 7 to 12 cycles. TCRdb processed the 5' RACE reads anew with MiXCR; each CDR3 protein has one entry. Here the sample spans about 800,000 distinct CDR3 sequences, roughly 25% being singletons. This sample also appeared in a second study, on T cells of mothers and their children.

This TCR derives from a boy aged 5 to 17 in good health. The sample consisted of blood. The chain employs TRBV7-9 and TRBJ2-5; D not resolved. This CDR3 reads CASSLDEVRETQYF. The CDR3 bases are TGTGCCAGCAGCTTAGATGAGGTCCGGGAGACCCAGTACTTC. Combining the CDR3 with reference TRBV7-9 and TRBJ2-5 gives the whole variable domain DTGVSQNPRHKITKRGQNVTFRCDPISEHNRLYWYRQTLGQGPEFLTYFQNEAQLEKSRLLSDRFSAERPKGSFSTLEIQRTEQGDSAMYLCASSLDEVRETQYFGPGTRLLVL.